The 24 T cell receptor beta chains below were found in one sample sequenced in a study of blood T cell repertoires in COVID-19. This table comes from immunoSEQ multiplex PCR, and its TCRdb copy is limited to in-frame clones, with some not included. The sample holds under 150,000 clones; roughly 88% are singletons and the top ten take about 8%. Material: peripheral blood. The receptors come from a man aged 50-59 years with acute or convalescent COVID-19.

V usage is TRBV11-3 and J usage is TRBJ2-5; 9 bases fit TRBD1. The trim removed 5 bases at V and 4 bases at J, leaving 11 bases unmatched. The CDR3 is made up of 16 amino acids. Germline V gives CDR1 SGHNT, CDR2 YENEEA. CDR3 in DNA: TGTGCCAGCAGCCCCGGGAAACAGGGGGCAGGAGAGACCCAGTACTTC. It translates to CASSPGKQGAGETQYF.

The genes are TRBV18 and TRBJ2-4; a weak D match, TRBD2 (5 bases). This CDR3 comprises 16 residues. Germline V CDR1 and CDR2: KGHSH, LQKENI. The germline V and J ends were trimmed by 0 bases and 3 bases, with 12 bases remaining between them. Written as DNA, the CDR3 is TGTGCCAGCTCACCACCCTGGGGAGTCGGCAAAAACATTCAGTACTTC. This gives the protein CASSPPWGVGKNIQYF.

The chain uses TRBV4-1 and TRBJ2-7; TRBD1 is a possible D gene (7 bases). The CDR3 spans 13 residues. Germline loops: CDR1 MGHRA, CDR2 YSYEKL. V was pared by 4 bases and J by 3 bases, with 10 bases between. For the CDR3, the DNA is TGCGCCAGCAGCCGCGGGACAGACTACGAGCAGTACTTC. Its protein product is CASSRGTDYEQYF.

The J gene is TRBJ2-1, the V gene TRBV2, with 8 bases that match TRBD1. The CDR3 totals 12 residues. Germline CDR1 and CDR2: SNHLY and FYNNEI. Trimming cost V 10 bases and J 7 bases; bases outside gene matches: 6. CDR3: CANLRDRNEQFF. The CDR3 DNA sequence: TGTGCCAACCTCCGGGACAGGAATGAGCAGTTCTTC.

The CDR3 loop reads CASALAGDQPQHF. The CDR3 DNA is TGTGCCAGCGCACTGGCAGGGGATCAGCCCCAGCATTTT. V gene TRBV6-4 combines with J gene TRBJ1-5, with D possibly matching TRBD1 (6 bases). This CDR3 spans 13 amino acids. CDR1 is MRHNA and CDR2 is SNTAGT in the germline V gene. Trimming stripped 8 bases from V and 5 bases from J, with 13 bases between.

The chain has TRBV24-1 and TRBJ2-3, with D perhaps TRBD2 (7 bases). This CDR3 has 15 amino acids. Looked up from germline, CDR1 is KGHDR and CDR2 is SFDVKD. The germline V and J ends were trimmed by 12 bases and 3 bases, with 21 bases remaining between them. The chain's CDR3 is CAVSGGGSGTDTQYF. CDR3 in DNA: TGTGCCGTCTCCGGGGGCGGGAGTGGAACAGATACGCAGTATTTT.

The chain joins TRBV6-6 to TRBJ1-4, with D perhaps matching TRBD1 (6 bases). CDR1 and CDR2 from the germline V gene are MNHNY and SVGAGI (reference sequence). This CDR3 has 12 amino acids. V was clipped by 5 bases and J by 14 bases, with 15 bases between them. CDR3 nucleotide sequence: TGTGCCAGCAGTCCAGAGGGCAGGGGTCTGTTTTTT. Translation: CASSPEGRGLFF.

The V call is TRBV18, the J call TRBJ1-2; TRBD1 is a possible D gene (6 bases). Per the germline V gene, CDR1 is KGHSH and CDR2 is LQKENI. The CDR3 runs to 12 residues. The germline V and J ends were trimmed by 4 bases and 5 bases, with 8 bases remaining between them. The CDR3 nucleotides read TGTGCCAGCTCACAGGGGACATATGGCTACACCTTC. It yields the protein CASSQGTYGYTF.

The chain carries TRBV30 and TRBJ2-1, with D maybe TRBD1 (5 bases). The V end lost 2 bases, the J end lost 0 bases, and 14 bases lay between the germline ends. The CDR3 covers 16 residues. Germline-derived CDR1 and CDR2 are GTSNPN and SVGIG (reference sequence). CDR3 nucleotides: TGTGCCTGGAGTCACAAGACAGAGACCTCCTACAATGAGCAGTTCTTC. It specifies CAWSHKTETSYNEQFF.

CDR3 sequence reads: CASSQVRGYNEQFF. The CDR3 DNA reads TGTGCCAGCAGCCAAGTTAGGGGGTACAATGAGCAGTTCTTC. The rearrangement joins TRBV3-1 (or the pseudogene TRBV3-2) to TRBJ2-1, with D tentatively TRBD1 (6 bases). CDR3 length: 14 amino acids. The ends were cut back, 1 base at V and 4 bases at J, with 8 bases in the middle. Germline V gene data show CDR1 as LGHDT and CDR2 as YNNKEL (reference sequence).

The V and J genes are TRBV27 and TRBJ2-6, with 7 nucleotides matching TRBD2. The CDR3 covers 17 residues. The V gene's germline CDR1 is MNHEY and CDR2 SMNVEV (reference sequence). V was clipped by 7 bases and J by 6 bases; unmatched bases: 15. The CDR3 nucleotides are TGTGCCAGCAAGGGGACTACTGGCGCTGCTGAGGCCAACGTCCTGACTTTC. Amino acids: CASKGTTGAAEANVLTF.

The chain uses TRBV6-5 and TRBJ1-2, with 9 bases aligning to TRBD1. CDR3 size: 14 residues. The germline gives CDR1 MNHEY, CDR2 SVGAGI. The V segment lost 5 bases and the J segment 5 bases; nucleotides outside the gene matches: 6. As DNA, the CDR3 is TGTGCCAGCAGTACAGGACAGGGGCGGTATGGCTACACCTTC. Translating gives CASSTGQGRYGYTF.

The rearrangement uses TRBV19 and TRBJ2-4; D perhaps matches TRBD2 (5 bases). Trimming removed 6 bases at V and 6 bases at J, with 15 bases between. Germline V gene lookup returns CDR1 LNHDA and CDR2 SQIVND (reference sequence). This CDR3 is built from 14 residues. CDR3 coding DNA: TGTGCCAGTAGCGGGAATGTAGTGAGAAACATTCAGTACTTC. Amino acids: CASSGNVVRNIQYF.

This clone has just a few counts. V usage is TRBV29-1 and J usage is TRBJ1-3; 7 positions match TRBD1. Germline CDR1 is SQVTM and CDR2 is ANQGSEA. V shed 7 bases, J shed 4 bases, and the junction held 7 bases outside the gene matches. The CDR3 extends over 13 amino acids. The CDR3 nucleotides read TGCAGCGGTCAGGGGGTAATCGGAAACACCATATATTTT. This encodes CSGQGVIGNTIYF.

The CDR3 region has the DNA TGTGCCAGCACCACCCCCGGGACAGAGAACACTGAAGCTTTCTTT. Protein sequence: CASTTPGTENTEAFF. The J gene is TRBJ1-1, the V gene TRBV6-5, with 7 bases aligning to TRBD1. V dropped 7 bases and J dropped 1; count of bases not matched to a gene: 9. The germline CDR1 and CDR2 sequences are MNHEY and SVGAGI. The CDR3 is made up of 15 amino acids.

The J gene is TRBJ2-7, the V gene TRBV19; 10 nucleotides match TRBD1. This CDR3 comprises 14 residues. CDR1 and CDR2 (germline): LNHDA, SQIVND (reference sequence). The V gene end was trimmed by 4 bases and the J gene end by 4 bases; junction bases not matched to a gene: 4. CDR3 protein: CASSNPGQGYEQYF. In DNA, the CDR3 is TGTGCCAGTAGTAACCCGGGACAGGGGTACGAGCAGTACTTC.

This clone turned up a few times. This rearrangement joins TRBV19 to TRBJ1-2; D remains unclear. Germline V lookup: CDR1 LNHDA, CDR2 SQIVND (reference sequence). The CDR3 sequence is 12 residues long. V shed 4 bases and J shed 7 bases, with 10 bases lying between them. The CDR3 sequence: CASSKESLGYTF. The CDR3 DNA follows: TGTGCCAGTAGTAAAGAGTCTCTTGGCTACACCTTC.

V usage is TRBV6-5 and J usage is TRBJ2-3, with 10 bases lining up with TRBD2. The V segment lost 7 bases and the J segment 5 bases; nucleotides outside the gene matches: 9. Germline CDR1 reads MNHEY; CDR2 reads SVGAGI. CDR3 length: 15 amino acids. CDR3 bases: TGTGCCAGCAAAGAACTAGCGGGAACACGAGATACGCAGTATTTT. It is translated as CASKELAGTRDTQYF.

The genes are TRBV18 and TRBJ1-5; TRBD1 matches 7 bases. Germline V gene lookup returns CDR1 KGHSH and CDR2 LQKENI. J was trimmed by 2 bases and V by 6 bases; bases with no gene match: 7. The CDR3 is made up of 15 amino acids. The CDR3 sequence is CASSPGGGGNQPQHF. The CDR3 DNA sequence: TGTGCCAGCTCCCCAGGGGGAGGGGGCAATCAGCCCCAGCATTTT.

The chain has TRBV29-1 and TRBJ1-1; D is possibly TRBD1 (6 bases). V was trimmed by 4 bases and J by 7 bases, leaving 10 bases between them. This CDR3 has 11 residues. Germline V gene data show CDR1 as SQVTM and CDR2 as ANQGSEA. The CDR3 reads CSVGTVLEAFF. In DNA form, the CDR3 reads TGCAGCGTTGGGACAGTACTTGAAGCTTTCTTT.

The chain is built from TRBV27 and TRBJ1-2; possible D gene TRBD1, 6 bases. The CDR3 is made up of 16 amino acids. Germline lookup yields CDR1 MNHEY and CDR2 SMNVEV (reference sequence). Between the trimmed V and J ends, which lost 0 bases and 0 bases, there was a span of 11 bases. The CDR3 reads CASSLSGARANYGYTF. The CDR3 nucleotides are TGTGCCAGCAGTTTATCGGGGGCCCGAGCTAACTATGGCTACACCTTC.

The V gene is TRBV6-1, the J gene TRBJ2-7; D gene ambiguous. Germline V lookup: CDR1 MNHNS, CDR2 SASEGT. This CDR3 comprises 15 residues. V dropped 3 bases and J dropped 1 base, with 13 bases sitting between them. CDR3 residues: CASSEIDTVSYEQYF. The CDR3 region has the DNA TGTGCCAGCAGTGAGATCGACACAGTTTCCTACGAGCAGTACTTC.

The chain has TRBV5-6 and TRBJ2-5; 8 nucleotides agree with TRBD2. Germline V gene lookup returns CDR1 SGHDT and CDR2 YYEEEE. The ends lost 1 base at V and 6 bases at J; junction bases unmatched: 8. This CDR3 spans 15 amino acids. The CDR3 reads CASSLWSGSTKTQYF. In DNA, the CDR3 is TGTGCCAGCAGCTTGTGGAGCGGGAGCACGAAGACCCAGTACTTC. The full variable domain, in which reference TRBV5-6 and TRBJ2-5 provide the parts outside the CDR3, is DAGVTQSPTHLIKTRGQQVTLRCSPKSGHDTVSWYQQALGQGPQFIFQYYEEEERQRGNFPDRFSGHQFPNYSSELNVNALLLGDSALYLCASSLWSGSTKTQYFGPGTRLLVL.

This rearrangement joins TRBV7-9 to TRBJ2-5; perhaps TRBD2 as D (6 bases). V lost 5 bases to trimming and J lost 7 bases, with 11 bases between them. The CDR3 is 12 amino acids. The germline CDR1 and CDR2 sequences are SEHNR and FQNEAQ (reference sequence). The CDR3 region is CASSNPGGTQYF. CDR3 nucleotides: TGTGCCAGCAGCAATCCCGGGGGGACCCAGTACTTC.